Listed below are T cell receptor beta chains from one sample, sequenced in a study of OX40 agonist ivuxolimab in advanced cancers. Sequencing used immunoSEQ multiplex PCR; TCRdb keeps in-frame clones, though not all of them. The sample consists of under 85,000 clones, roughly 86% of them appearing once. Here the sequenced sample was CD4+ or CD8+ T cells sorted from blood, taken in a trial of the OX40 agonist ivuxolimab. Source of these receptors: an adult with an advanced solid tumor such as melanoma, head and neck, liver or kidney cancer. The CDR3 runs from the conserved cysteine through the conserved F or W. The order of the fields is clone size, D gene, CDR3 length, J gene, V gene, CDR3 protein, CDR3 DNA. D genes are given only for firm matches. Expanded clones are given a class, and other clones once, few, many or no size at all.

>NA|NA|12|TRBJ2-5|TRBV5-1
CASSLGFETQYF
TGCGCCAGCAGCTTGGGGTTCGAGACCCAGTACTTC
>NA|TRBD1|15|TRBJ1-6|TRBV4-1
CASSQGDRGGSPLHF
TGCGCCAGCAGCCAAGGGGACAGGGGCGGATCACCCCTCCACTTT
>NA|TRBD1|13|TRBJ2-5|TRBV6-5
CASSRGQIETQYF
TGTGCCAGCAGTCGGGGACAGATAGAGACCCAGTACTTC
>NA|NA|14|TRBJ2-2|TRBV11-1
CASSPGPNTGELFF
TGTGCCAGCAGCCCGGGACCGAACACCGGGGAGCTGTTTTTT
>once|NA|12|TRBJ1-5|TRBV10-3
CAIQKENQPQHF
TGTGCCATTCAAAAGGAGAATCAGCCCCAGCATTTT
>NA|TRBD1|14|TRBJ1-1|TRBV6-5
CASISAGGRTEAFF
TGTGCCAGCATTTCCGCAGGGGGGCGGACTGAAGCTTTCTTT
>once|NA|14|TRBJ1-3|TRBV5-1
CASSPGQTGNTIYF
TGCGCCAGCAGCCCCGGACAGACTGGAAACACCATATATTTT
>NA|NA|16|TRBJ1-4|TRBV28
CASSSRLRTVNEKLFF
TGTGCCAGCAGTTCTCGGTTACGGACAGTTAATGAAAAACTGTTTTTT
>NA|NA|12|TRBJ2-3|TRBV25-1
CASSAGVYTQYF
TGTGCCAGCAGTGCGGGGGTGTATACGCAGTATTTT
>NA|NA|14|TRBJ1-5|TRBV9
CASSADGSNQPQHF
TGTGCCAGCAGCGCCGACGGTAGCAATCAGCCCCAGCATTTT
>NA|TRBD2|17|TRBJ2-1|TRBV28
CASSPMRRLAGGGEQFF
TGTGCCAGCAGTCCTATGCGGAGACTAGCGGGGGGTGGTGAGCAGTTCTTC
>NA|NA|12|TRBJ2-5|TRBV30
CAWSVLRETQYF
TGTGCCTGGAGTGTACTGAGAGAGACCCAGTACTTC
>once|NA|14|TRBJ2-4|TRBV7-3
CASSPSGAKNIQYF
TGTGCCAGCAGCCCCTCCGGGGCCAAAAACATTCAGTACTTC
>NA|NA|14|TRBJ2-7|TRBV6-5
CASSYPDRPGEQYF
TGTGCCAGCAGTTATCCCGACAGGCCGGGGGAGCAGTACTTC
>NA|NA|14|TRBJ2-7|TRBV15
CATSREEVWNEQYF
TGTGCCACCAGCAGAGAAGAGGTCTGGAACGAGCAGTACTTC
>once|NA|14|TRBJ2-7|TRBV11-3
CASSFGGSTYEQYF
TGTGCCAGCAGCTTCGGCGGGTCCACCTACGAGCAGTACTTC
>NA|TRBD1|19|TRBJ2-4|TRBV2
CASSDPRDRAVRAKNIQYF
TGTGCCAGCAGCGACCCACGTGACAGGGCGGTTCGGGCCAAAAACATTCAGTACTTC
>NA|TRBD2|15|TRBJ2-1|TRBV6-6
CASTSDGTSGNEQFF
TGTGCCAGCACCTCTGACGGGACTAGCGGGAATGAGCAGTTCTTC
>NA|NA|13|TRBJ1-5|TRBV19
CASTVYSNQPQHF
TGTGCCAGCACAGTTTATAGCAATCAGCCCCAGCATTTT
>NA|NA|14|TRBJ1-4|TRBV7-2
CASSGQGKDEKLFF
TGTGCCAGCAGCGGCCAGGGGAAAGATGAAAAACTGTTTTTT
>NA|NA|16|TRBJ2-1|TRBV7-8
CASSLGPLNSYNEQFF
TGTGCCAGCAGCTTAGGCCCCTTGAACTCCTACAATGAGCAGTTCTTC
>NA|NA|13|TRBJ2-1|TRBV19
CASSIVSGLEQFF
TGTGCCAGTAGTATTGTGTCAGGCCTTGAGCAGTTCTTC
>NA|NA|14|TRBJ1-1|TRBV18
CASSPFGEPTEAFF
TGTGCCAGCTCACCATTCGGGGAACCCACTGAAGCTTTCTTT
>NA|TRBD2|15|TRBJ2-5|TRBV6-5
CASSYGRGGGETQYF
TGTGCCAGCAGTTATGGGCGGGGGGGAGGTGAGACCCAGTACTTC
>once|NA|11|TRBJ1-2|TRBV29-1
CSVGVYYGYTF
TGCAGCGTGGGCGTCTACTATGGCTACACCTTC
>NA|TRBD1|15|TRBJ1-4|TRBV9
CASSVGQGAREKLFF
TGTGCCAGCAGCGTTGGACAGGGGGCGCGGGAAAAACTGTTTTTT
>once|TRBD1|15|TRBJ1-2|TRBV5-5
CASSLDPRGNYGYTF
TGTGCCAGCAGCTTGGACCCCAGGGGGAACTATGGCTACACCTTC
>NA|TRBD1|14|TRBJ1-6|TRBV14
CASSLRQGNSPLHF
TGTGCCAGCAGTCTTCGACAGGGTAATTCACCCCTCCACTTT
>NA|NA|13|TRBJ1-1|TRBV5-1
CASSLDRNTEAFF
TGCGCCAGCAGCTTGGATAGAAACACTGAAGCTTTCTTT
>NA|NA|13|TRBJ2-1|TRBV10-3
CAMLDTGYNEQFF
TGTGCCATGTTAGATACAGGGTACAATGAGCAGTTCTTC
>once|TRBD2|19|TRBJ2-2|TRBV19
CASSNSGTSGLPRGGELFF
TGTGCCAGTAGTAACTCCGGGACTAGCGGTCTTCCCAGGGGCGGGGAGCTGTTTTTT
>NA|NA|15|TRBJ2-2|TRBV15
CATKPGALGTGELFF
TGTGCCACCAAACCGGGGGCCTTAGGGACCGGGGAGCTGTTTTTT
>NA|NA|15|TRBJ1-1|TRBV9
CASSVAVGGSTEAFF
TGTGCCAGCAGCGTAGCAGTGGGCGGTAGCACTGAAGCTTTCTTT
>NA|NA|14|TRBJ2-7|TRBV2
CASTRDTSSYEQYF
TGTGCCAGCACTCGGGACACAAGCTCCTACGAGCAGTACTTC
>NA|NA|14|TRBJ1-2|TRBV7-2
CASSPPDGNYGYTF
TGTGCCAGCAGCCCTCCGGACGGAAACTATGGCTACACCTTC
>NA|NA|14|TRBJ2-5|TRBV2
CASSDGQYQETQYF
TGTGCCAGCAGCGATGGACAGTACCAAGAGACCCAGTACTTC
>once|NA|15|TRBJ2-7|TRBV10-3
CAIREQDLSSYEQYF
TGTGCCATCAGGGAACAGGATCTGAGCTCCTACGAGCAGTACTTC
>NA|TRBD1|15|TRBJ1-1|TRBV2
CASSELGQLNTEAFF
TGTGCCAGCAGTGAATTGGGACAGTTGAACACTGAAGCTTTCTTT
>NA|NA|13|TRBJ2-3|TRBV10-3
CAIKGRGTDTQYF
TGTGCCATCAAGGGTCGCGGGACAGATACGCAGTATTTT
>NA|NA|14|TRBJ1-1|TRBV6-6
CASSRRGVNTEAFF
TGTGCCAGCAGTCGTAGGGGGGTGAACACTGAAGCTTTCTTT
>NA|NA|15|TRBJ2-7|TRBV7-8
CASRRLINPPGEQYF
TGTGCCAGCAGGCGACTAATTAACCCGCCGGGTGAGCAGTACTTC
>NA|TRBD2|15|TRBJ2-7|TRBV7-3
CASSLSRGRAYEQYF
TGTGCCAGCAGCTTAAGTCGCGGGAGGGCCTACGAGCAGTACTTC
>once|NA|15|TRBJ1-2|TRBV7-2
CASSLTPQSYYGYTF
TGTGCCAGCAGCTTGACACCCCAGTCTTACTATGGCTACACCTTC
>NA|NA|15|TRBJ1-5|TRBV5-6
CASSRGVVSNQPQHF
TGTGCCAGCAGCCGGGGGGTGGTGAGCAATCAGCCCCAGCATTTT
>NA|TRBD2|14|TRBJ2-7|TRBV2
CASSIASGSREQYF
TGTGCCAGCAGTATCGCTAGCGGGAGTCGTGAGCAGTACTTC
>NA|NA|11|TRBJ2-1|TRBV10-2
CASSVSREQFF
TGCGCCAGCAGTGTTTCGAGGGAGCAGTTCTTC
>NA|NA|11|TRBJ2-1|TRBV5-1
CASGAGNEQFF
TGCGCCAGCGGGGCGGGGAATGAGCAGTTCTTC